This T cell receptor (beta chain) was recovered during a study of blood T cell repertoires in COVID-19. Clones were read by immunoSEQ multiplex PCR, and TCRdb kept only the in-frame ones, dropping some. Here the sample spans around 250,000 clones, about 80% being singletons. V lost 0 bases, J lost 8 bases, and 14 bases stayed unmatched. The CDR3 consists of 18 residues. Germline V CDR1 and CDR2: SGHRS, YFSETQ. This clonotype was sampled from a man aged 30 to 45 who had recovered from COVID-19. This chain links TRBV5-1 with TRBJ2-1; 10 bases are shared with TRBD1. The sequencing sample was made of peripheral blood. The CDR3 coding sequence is TGCGCCAGCAGCTTGGTTCCTAGTAAGACAGGGGGCTTGGATGAGCAGTTCTTC. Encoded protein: CASSLVPSKTGGLDEQFF.